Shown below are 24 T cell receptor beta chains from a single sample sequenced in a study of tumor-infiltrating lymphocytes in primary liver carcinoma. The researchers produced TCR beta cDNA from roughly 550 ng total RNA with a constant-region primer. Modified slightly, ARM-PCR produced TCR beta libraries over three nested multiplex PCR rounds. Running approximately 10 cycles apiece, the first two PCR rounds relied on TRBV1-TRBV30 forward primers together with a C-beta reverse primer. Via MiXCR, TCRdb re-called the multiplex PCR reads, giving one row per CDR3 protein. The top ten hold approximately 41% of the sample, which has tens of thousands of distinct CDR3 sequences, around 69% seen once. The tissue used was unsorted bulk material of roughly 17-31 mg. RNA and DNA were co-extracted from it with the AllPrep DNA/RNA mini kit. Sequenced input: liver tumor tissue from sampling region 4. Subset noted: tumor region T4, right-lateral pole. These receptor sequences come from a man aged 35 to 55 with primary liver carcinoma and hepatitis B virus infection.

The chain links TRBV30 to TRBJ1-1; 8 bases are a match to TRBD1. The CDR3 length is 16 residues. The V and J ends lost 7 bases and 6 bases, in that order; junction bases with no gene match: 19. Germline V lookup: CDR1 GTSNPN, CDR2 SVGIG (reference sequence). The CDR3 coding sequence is TGTGCCTTGATCCGAGACAGGGGACATGAGTTCGCTGAAGCTTTCTTT. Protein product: CALIRDRGHEFAEAFF.

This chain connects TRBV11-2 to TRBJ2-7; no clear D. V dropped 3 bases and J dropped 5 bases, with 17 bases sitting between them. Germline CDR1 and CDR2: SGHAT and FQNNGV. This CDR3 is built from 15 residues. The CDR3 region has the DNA TGTGCCAGCAGCTTCATGATAGATCTGGACCACGAGCAGTACTTC. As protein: CASSFMIDLDHEQYF.

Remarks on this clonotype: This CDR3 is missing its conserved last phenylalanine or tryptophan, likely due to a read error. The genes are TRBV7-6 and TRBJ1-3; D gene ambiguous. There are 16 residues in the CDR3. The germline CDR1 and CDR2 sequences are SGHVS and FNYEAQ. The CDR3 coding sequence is TGTGCCAGTAGCTTTGGAACGGGGAGCTCTGGAAACACCATATATCTT. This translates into CASSFGTGSSGNTIYL.

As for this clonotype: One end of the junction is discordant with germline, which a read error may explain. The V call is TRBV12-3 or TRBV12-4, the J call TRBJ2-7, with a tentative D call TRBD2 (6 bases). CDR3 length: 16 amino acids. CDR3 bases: TGTCCCAGCAGGTTGACCCCGGTTTCGGGAGTCTACGAGCAGTACTTC. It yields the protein CPSRLTPVSGVYEQYF.

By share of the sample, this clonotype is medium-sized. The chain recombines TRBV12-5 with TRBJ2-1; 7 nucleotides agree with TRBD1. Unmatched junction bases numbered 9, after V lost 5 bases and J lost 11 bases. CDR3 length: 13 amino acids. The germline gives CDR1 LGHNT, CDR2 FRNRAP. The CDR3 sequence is CASGPGTVDKQFF. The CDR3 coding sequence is TGTGCTAGTGGTCCCGGGACAGTAGATAAGCAGTTCTTC.

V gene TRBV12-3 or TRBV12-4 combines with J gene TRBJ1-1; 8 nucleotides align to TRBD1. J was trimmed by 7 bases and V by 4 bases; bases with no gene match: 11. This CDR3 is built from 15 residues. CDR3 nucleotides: TGTGCCAGCAGTTCCCATGGACAGGGAACGAATGAAGCTTTCTTT. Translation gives CASSSHGQGTNEAFF.

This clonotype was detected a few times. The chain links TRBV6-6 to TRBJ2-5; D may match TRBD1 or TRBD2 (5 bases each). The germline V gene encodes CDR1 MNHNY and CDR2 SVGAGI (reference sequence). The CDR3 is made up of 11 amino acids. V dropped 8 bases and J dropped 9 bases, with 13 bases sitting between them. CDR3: CASGDQGAQYF. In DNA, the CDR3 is TGTGCCAGCGGAGATCAGGGAGCCCAGTACTTC.

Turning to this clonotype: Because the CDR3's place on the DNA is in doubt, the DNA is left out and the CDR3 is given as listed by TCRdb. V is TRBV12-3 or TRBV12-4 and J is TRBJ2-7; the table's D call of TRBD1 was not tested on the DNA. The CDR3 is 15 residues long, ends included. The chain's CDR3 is CSSSFGQGANYERYF.

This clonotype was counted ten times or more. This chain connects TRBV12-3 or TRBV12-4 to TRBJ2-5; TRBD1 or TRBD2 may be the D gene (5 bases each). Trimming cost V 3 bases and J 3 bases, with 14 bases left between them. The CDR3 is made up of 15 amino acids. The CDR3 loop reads CASSFSPGLKETQYF. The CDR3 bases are TGTGCCAGCAGTTTTTCTCCGGGGCTAAAAGAGACCCAGTACTTC.

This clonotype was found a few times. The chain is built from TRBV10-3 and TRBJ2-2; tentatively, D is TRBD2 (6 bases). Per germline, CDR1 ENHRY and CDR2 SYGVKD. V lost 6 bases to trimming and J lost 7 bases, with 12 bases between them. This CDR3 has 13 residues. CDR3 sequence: CAISPTEGGELFF. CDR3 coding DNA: TGTGCCATCAGCCCGACGGAGGGCGGGGAGCTGTTTTTT.

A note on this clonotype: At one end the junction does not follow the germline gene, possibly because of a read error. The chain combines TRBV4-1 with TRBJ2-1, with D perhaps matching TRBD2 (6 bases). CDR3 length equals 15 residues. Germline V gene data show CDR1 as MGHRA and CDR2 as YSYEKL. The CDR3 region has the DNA TGCGCTAGCAGCCAAAGTAGCGGTTGGAACACTGAGCAGTTCTTC. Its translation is CASSQSSGWNTEQFF.

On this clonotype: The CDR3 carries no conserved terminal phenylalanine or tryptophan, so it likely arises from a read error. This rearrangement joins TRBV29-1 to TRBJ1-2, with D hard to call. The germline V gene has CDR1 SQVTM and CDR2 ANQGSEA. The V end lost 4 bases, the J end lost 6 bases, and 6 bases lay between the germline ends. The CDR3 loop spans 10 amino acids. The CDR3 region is CSVGDHGYTS. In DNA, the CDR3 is TGCAGCGTTGGTGATCATGGCTACACCTCC.

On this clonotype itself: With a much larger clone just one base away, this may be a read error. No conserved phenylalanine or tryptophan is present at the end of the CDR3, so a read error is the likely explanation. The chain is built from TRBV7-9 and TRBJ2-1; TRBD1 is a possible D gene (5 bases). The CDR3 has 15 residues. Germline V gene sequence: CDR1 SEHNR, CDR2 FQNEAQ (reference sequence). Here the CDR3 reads CTSSDSLSENNEQFL. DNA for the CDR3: TGTACCAGCAGTGACAGTTTATCCGAAAACAATGAGCAGTTCCTC.

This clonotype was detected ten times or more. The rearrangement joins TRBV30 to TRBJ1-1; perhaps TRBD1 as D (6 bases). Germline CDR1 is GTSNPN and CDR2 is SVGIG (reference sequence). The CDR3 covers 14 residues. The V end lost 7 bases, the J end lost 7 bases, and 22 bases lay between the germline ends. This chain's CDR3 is CAYEGVRVKSEAFF. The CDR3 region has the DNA TGTGCCTATGAGGGGGTACGAGTTAAAAGTGAAGCTTTCTTT.

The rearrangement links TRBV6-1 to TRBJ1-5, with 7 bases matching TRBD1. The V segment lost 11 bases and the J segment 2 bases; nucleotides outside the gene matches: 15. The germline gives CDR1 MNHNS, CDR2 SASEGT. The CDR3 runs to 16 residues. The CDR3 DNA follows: TGTGCCGGTAGTGTTAGACAGGGTGATGGCAATCAGCCCCAGCATTTT. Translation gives CAGSVRQGDGNQPQHF.

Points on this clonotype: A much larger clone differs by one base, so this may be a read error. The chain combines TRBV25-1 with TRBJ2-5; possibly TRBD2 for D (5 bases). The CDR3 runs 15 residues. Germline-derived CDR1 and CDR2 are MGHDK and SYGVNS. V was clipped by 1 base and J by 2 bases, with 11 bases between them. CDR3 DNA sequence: TGTGCCAGCAGTGAATGGAATCTAGCTCAAGAGACCCAGTACTTC. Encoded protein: CASSEWNLAQETQYF.

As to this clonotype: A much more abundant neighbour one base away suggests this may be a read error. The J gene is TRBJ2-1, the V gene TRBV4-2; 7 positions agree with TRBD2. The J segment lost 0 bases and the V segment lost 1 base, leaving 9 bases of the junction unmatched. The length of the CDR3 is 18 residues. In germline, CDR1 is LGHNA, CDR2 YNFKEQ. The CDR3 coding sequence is TGTGCCAGCAGCCAAGCGATTAGCGGGCTCAGCTCCTACAATGAGCAGTTCTTC. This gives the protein CASSQAISGLSSYNEQFF.

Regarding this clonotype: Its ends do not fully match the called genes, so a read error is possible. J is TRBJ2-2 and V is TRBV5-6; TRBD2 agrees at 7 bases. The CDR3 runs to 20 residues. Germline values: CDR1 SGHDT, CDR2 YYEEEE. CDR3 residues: CAGSLVISGGSHTNTGELFF. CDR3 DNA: TGTGCCGGCAGCTTAGTAATCAGTGGCGGGAGCCATACGAACACCGGGGAGCTGTTTTTT. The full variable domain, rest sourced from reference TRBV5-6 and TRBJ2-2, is DAGVTQSPTHLIKTRGQQVTLRCSPKSGHDTVSWYQQALGQGPQFIFQYYEEEERQRGNFPDRFSGHQFPNYSSELNVNALLLGDSALYLCAGSLVISGGSHTNTGELFFGEGSRLTVL.

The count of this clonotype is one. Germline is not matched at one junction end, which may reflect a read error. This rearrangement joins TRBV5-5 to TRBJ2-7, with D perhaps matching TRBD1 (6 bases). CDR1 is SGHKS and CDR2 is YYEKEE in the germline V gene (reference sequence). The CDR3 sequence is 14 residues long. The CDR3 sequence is CASNFRGRGYGQYF. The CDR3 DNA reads TGTGCCAGCAACTTCCGGGGCAGGGGTTACGGGCAGTACTTC.

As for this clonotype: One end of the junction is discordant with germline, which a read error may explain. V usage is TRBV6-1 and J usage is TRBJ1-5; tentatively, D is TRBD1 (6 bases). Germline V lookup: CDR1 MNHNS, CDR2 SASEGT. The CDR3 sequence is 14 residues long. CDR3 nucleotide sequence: TGTGCCAACAGTGAAGGGGGAGATGATCAGCCCCAGCATTTT. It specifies CANSEGGDDQPQHF.

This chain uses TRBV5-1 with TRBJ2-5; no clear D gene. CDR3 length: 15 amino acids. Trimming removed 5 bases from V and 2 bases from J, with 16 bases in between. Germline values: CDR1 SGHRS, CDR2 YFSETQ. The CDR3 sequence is CASSPDSWSQETQYF. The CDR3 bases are TGCGCCAGCAGTCCTGATAGCTGGAGTCAAGAGACCCAGTACTTC.

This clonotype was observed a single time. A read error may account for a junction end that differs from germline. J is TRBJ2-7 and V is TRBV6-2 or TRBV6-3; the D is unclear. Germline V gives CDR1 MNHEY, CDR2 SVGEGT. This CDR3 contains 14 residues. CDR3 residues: CASSYRSPRYEPYF. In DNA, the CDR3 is TGTGCCAGCAGTTACAGGTCTCCCCGGTACGAGCCGTACTTC.

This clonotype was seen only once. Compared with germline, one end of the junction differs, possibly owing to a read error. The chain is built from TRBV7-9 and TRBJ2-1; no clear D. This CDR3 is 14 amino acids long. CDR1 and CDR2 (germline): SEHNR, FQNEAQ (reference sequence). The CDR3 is CASSKSTRANEQFF. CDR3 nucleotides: TGTGCAAGCAGTAAAAGTACCCGGGCCAATGAGCAGTTCTTC.

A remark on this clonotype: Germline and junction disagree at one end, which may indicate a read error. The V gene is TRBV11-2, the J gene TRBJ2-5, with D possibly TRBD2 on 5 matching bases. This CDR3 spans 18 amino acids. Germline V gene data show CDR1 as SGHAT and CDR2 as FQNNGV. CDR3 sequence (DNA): TGTGCCAGGAGCTTGGCTAGGCTAGCCCTGGGAAAAAAAGAGACCCAGTACTTC. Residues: CARSLARLALGKKETQYF. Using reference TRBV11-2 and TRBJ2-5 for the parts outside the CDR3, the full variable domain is EAGVAQSPRYKIIEKRQSVAFWCNPISGHATLYWYQQILGQGPKLLIQFQNNGVVDDSQLPKDRFSAERLKGVDSTLKIQPAKLEDSAVYLCARSLARLALGKKETQYFGPGTRLLVL.